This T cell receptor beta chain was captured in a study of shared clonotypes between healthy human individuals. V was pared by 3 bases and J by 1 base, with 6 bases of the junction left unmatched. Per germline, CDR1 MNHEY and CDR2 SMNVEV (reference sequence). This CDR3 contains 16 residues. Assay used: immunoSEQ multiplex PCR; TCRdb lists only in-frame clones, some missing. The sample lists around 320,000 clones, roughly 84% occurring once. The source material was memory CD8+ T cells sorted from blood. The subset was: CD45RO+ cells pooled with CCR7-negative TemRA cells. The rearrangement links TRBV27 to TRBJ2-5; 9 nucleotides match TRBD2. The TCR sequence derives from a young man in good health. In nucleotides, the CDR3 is TGTGCCAGCAGTTTTAAAGCGGGAGGTCGCCAAGAGACCCAGTACTTC. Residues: CASSFKAGGRQETQYF.